The 17 T cell receptor beta chains below were found in one sample sequenced in a study of blood T cells in healthy people across ages. A sample-barcoded 5' primer and a J-beta primer mix were used in a second PCR of roughly 7 to 12 cycles. TCRdb itself ran the 5' RACE reads through MiXCR, one entry per CDR3 protein. Of about 800,000 distinct CDR3 sequences detected, roughly 64% appear once; the ten largest clones hold roughly 22%. Material: blood. These receptors all stem from a man aged 25-45 years in good health.

This clonotype was detected only once. The rearrangement uses TRBV7-2 and TRBJ1-5; D is unresolved. V gave up 4 bases and J gave up 3 bases, with 7 bases separating them. CDR1 is SGHTA and CDR2 is FQGNSA in the germline V gene. The CDR3 totals 13 residues. CDR3 loop: CASSSWPNQPQHF. CDR3 bases: TGTGCCAGCAGCTCTTGGCCCAATCAGCCCCAGCATTTT.

The chain employs TRBV12-3 or TRBV12-4 and TRBJ2-3, with D perhaps matching TRBD1 (5 bases). The length of the CDR3 is 16 residues. V was clipped by 6 bases and J by 4 bases, with 20 bases between them. CDR3 loop: CASSPVRASTPDTQYF. CDR3 nucleotide sequence: TGTGCCAGCAGCCCGGTCAGGGCTAGTACCCCAGATACGCAGTATTTT.

This chain joins TRBV7-2 and TRBJ2-3, with D possibly matching TRBD2 (5 bases). From germline, CDR1 is SGHTA and CDR2 FQGNSA. V was cut by 1 base and J by 2 bases, with 10 bases left in between. The length of the CDR3 is 15 residues. The CDR3 coding sequence is TGTGCCAGCAGCTTAGGAGCTAGCTTCACAGATACGCAGTATTTT. This encodes CASSLGASFTDTQYF.

This clonotype was seen only a few times. The chain links TRBV15 to TRBJ2-7; TRBD1 matches at 11 bases. Germline lookup yields CDR1 LNHNV and CDR2 YYDKDF (reference sequence). V lost 8 bases to trimming and J lost 3 bases; unmatched junction nucleotides: 6. This CDR3 region has 14 residues. The CDR3 DNA sequence: TGTGCCACCCGGACCGGGACAGGGGGCTACGAGCAGTACTTC. This sequence encodes CATRTGTGGYEQYF.

The V gene is TRBV7-9, the J gene TRBJ2-5; D may be TRBD1 (6 bases). Germline V lookup: CDR1 SEHNR, CDR2 FQNEAQ (reference sequence). V lost 4 bases to trimming and J lost 4 bases, with 13 bases between them. This CDR3 is 14 amino acids long. DNA for the CDR3: TGTGCCAGCAGCTCTACAGGGTCTTCAGAGACCCAGTACTTC. Its protein product is CASSSTGSSETQYF.

This clonotype showed up many times. The chain's CDR3 is CASSLYRSSYEQYF. CDR3 DNA sequence: TGTGCCAGCAGCTTATACAGGAGCTCCTACGAGCAGTACTTC. The chain recombines TRBV7-2 with TRBJ2-7, with D perhaps matching TRBD1 (5 bases). CDR3 size: 14 residues. The germline V gene encodes CDR1 SGHTA and CDR2 FQGNSA. V was clipped by 2 bases and J by 0 bases, with 8 bases between them.

The DNA for the CDR3 is TGCAGTGCTAGAGACAGGGGGGGTCCTGGGGCCAACGTCCTGACTTTC. Its protein is CSARDRGGPGANVLTF. The chain uses TRBV20-1 and TRBJ2-6; D may be TRBD1 or TRBD2 (7 bases each). CDR1 and CDR2 from the germline V gene are DFQATT and SNEGSKA (reference sequence). Trimming removed 0 bases at V and 2 bases at J, with 11 bases between. The CDR3 totals 16 residues.

The V gene is TRBV7-9, the J gene TRBJ2-5; 10 bases match TRBD1. The length of the CDR3 is 18 residues. Germline V gene sequence: CDR1 SEHNR, CDR2 FQNEAQ (reference sequence). V was clipped by 2 bases and J by 2 bases; unmatched bases: 11. CDR3 residues: CASSLRARTGGRQETQYF. CDR3 coding DNA: TGTGCCAGCAGCTTACGAGCGAGGACAGGGGGTAGACAAGAGACCCAGTACTTC.

This clonotype has just a few counts. This chain joins TRBV6-1 and TRBJ2-4; tentative D call: TRBD2 (5 bases). The germline V gene encodes CDR1 MNHNS and CDR2 SASEGT. Trimming shortened V by 6 bases and J by 0 bases, and 9 bases separated the two germline ends. The CDR3 runs to 14 residues. The CDR3 nucleotides are TGTGCCAGCAGCGGGAAAGTAGCCAAAAACATTCAGTACTTC. The encoded protein is CASSGKVAKNIQYF.

This clonotype was seen more than once but under ten times. The rearrangement uses TRBV5-5 and TRBJ2-5, with D perhaps matching TRBD2 (6 bases). V lost 3 bases and J 5 bases, leaving 11 bases between the germline ends. Per the germline V gene, CDR1 is SGHKS and CDR2 is YYEKEE (reference sequence). The CDR3 covers 13 residues. This CDR3 reads CASSSFGRETQYF. CDR3 nucleotide sequence: TGTGCCAGCAGCTCCTTTGGGAGGGAGACCCAGTACTTC.

The chain combines TRBV12-3 or TRBV12-4 with TRBJ1-4; D is unclear. This CDR3 has 11 amino acids. The V and J ends lost 4 bases and 10 bases respectively, with 7 bases between them. The CDR3 nucleotides are TGTGCCAGCAGTTCCCCGGGAAAACTGTTTTTT. Translating it yields CASSSPGKLFF.

On this clonotype itself: One junction end disagrees with the germline gene, perhaps due to a read error. This chain joins TRBV12-3 or TRBV12-4 and TRBJ1-5, with TRBD1 matching over 9 bases. The CDR3 loop spans 13 amino acids. CDR3 in DNA: TGTGCCAGCAGCCGGGACAGGGCTCAGCCTCAGCATTTT. Protein product: CASSRDRAQPQHF.

The chain combines TRBV3-1 with TRBJ1-3; D not certain. Germline loops: CDR1 LGHDT, CDR2 YNNKEL (reference sequence). This CDR3 has 16 residues. V was trimmed by 4 bases and J by 1 base, leaving 14 bases between them. CDR3 in amino acids: CASSPSYDVSGNTIYF. The CDR3 DNA is TGTGCCAGCAGCCCCTCCTACGACGTATCTGGAAACACCATATATTTT.

This clonotype was counted between two and nine times. This chain connects TRBV20-1 to TRBJ1-1; D not resolved. Germline CDR1 and CDR2: DFQATT and SNEGSKA (reference sequence). The V and J ends lost 6 bases and 6 bases respectively, with 14 bases between them. This CDR3 region has 12 residues. The CDR3 DNA follows: TGCAGTGCATCGGACGCTTCTCCTGAAGCTTTCTTT. Protein: CSASDASPEAFF.

The chain employs TRBV7-2 and TRBJ1-2; D is unresolved. Trimming took off 5 bases at V and 7 bases at J, with 8 bases between the two ends. Germline V lookup: CDR1 SGHTA, CDR2 FQGNSA. The CDR3 sequence is 11 residues long. The CDR3 sequence: CASSPLVGYTF. The CDR3 DNA reads as TGTGCCAGCAGCCCACTAGTTGGCTACACCTTC.

The chain joins TRBV20-1 to TRBJ2-5; maybe TRBD2 (6 bases). Trimming shortened V by 6 bases and J by 5 bases, and 19 bases separated the two germline ends. The CDR3 consists of 14 residues. Germline values: CDR1 DFQATT, CDR2 SNEGSKA (reference sequence). CDR3 region: CSARLVGARETQYF. The CDR3 region has the DNA TGCAGTGCCAGACTAGTGGGCGCCCGGGAGACCCAGTACTTC.

This clonotype occurred a few times. The V gene is TRBV5-6, the J gene TRBJ2-5; weak D call: TRBD2 (5 bases). CDR3 length: 14 residues. CDR1 SGHDT and CDR2 YYEEEE come from the germline V gene. The V end was cut by 5 bases, the J end by 6 bases, with 17 bases between. DNA of the CDR3: TGTGCCAGCAGACTGGGGAGAATCGGCCAGACCCAGTACTTC. Translated: CASRLGRIGQTQYF.